A selection of T cell receptor beta chains follows, all from one sample in a study of cytomegalovirus exposure and HLA in healthy donors. Clones were read by immunoSEQ multiplex PCR, and TCRdb kept only the in-frame ones, dropping some. The sample includes roughly 110,000 clones, about 88% of them seen just once. Source material: PBMCs. The receptor set was obtained from a young woman in good health and CMV-seropositive. Both conserved end residues are part of each CDR3. The D gene is left open where the match is weak. The size field is filled for only some rows; it gives once, few, many or a size class.

TRBV11-1	13	NA	few	TRBJ2-1	TGTGCCAGCAGCTTCGACTCGGGGGGCCTGCAGTTCTTC	CASSFDSGGLQFF
TRBV6-1	15	TRBD1	NA	TRBJ1-5	TGTGCCAGCAGGCGGACAGGAGATAGCAATCAGCCCCAGCATTTT	CASRRTGDSNQPQHF
TRBV28	15	NA	NA	TRBJ1-3	TGTGCCAGCAGTGGAATCCCAGCGTACGGAAACACCATATATTTT	CASSGIPAYGNTIYF
TRBV28	12	NA	NA	TRBJ1-4	TGTGCCAGTACGTCCCGGAATGAAAAACTGTTTTTT	CASTSRNEKLFF
TRBV6-1	17	NA	NA	TRBJ2-4	TGTGCCAGCAGTGAGATCCCGTTTTCAGTCCGGGGAAACATTCAGTACTTC	CASSEIPFSVRGNIQYF
TRBV2	14	TRBD2	NA	TRBJ2-3	TGTGCCAGCGGGGTCGGGGGGAGCACAGATACGCAGTATTTT	CASGVGGSTDTQYF
TRBV5-6	14	TRBD1	NA	TRBJ1-4	TGTGCCAGCAGCCCCCGACAGGGGAATGAAAAACTGTTTTTT	CASSPRQGNEKLFF
TRBV27	14	TRBD2	once	TRBJ2-7	TGTGCCAGCAGGTTCTCCGGGGGGGCCCACGAGCAGTACTTC	CASRFSGGAHEQYF
TRBV4-3	16	NA	NA	TRBJ2-1	TGCGCCAGCAGCCAAGACGCGTTTAGGGGTTACAATGAGCAGTTCTTC	CASSQDAFRGYNEQFF
TRBV4-1	16	TRBD1	NA	TRBJ2-1	TGCGCCAGCAGCCAAGAGAAGAGACAGGGAGCATATGAGCAGTTCTTC	CASSQEKRQGAYEQFF
TRBV2	15	TRBD1	NA	TRBJ1-5	TGTGCCAGCAGTGATCGGCAGGGGGGCAATCAGCCCCAGCATTTT	CASSDRQGGNQPQHF
TRBV2	11	NA	once	TRBJ1-1	TGTGCCAGGGCGGTCTACACTGAAGCTTTCTTT	CARAVYTEAFF
TRBV27	15	TRBD2	NA	TRBJ2-7	TGTGCCAGCAGTACCCTTTTAGCGGGAGTCTACGAGCAGTACTTC	CASSTLLAGVYEQYF
TRBV11-2	13	NA	NA	TRBJ2-1	TGTGCCAGCAGCTTAGATCAGAACAATGAGCAGTTCTTC	CASSLDQNNEQFF
TRBV6-1	15	TRBD2	NA	TRBJ2-1	TGTGCCAGCAGTGAAAAGCGGGGGGGCTGGGATGAGCAGTTCTTC	CASSEKRGGWDEQFF
TRBV10-3	19	TRBD1	NA	TRBJ1-5	TGTGCCATCAGCAATGGACCGGGACAGGGGCGACGCGGCAATCAGCCCCAGCATTTT	CAISNGPGQGRRGNQPQHF
TRBV19	11	NA	NA	TRBJ2-5	TGTGCCAGTTCTTCTCCTGAGACCCAGTACTTC	CASSSPETQYF
TRBV13	16	TRBD2	NA	TRBJ2-3	TGTGCCAGCAGCTTGTCGGCGACTAGCGGGGCAGATACGCAGTATTTT	CASSLSATSGADTQYF
TRBV11-2	14	TRBD2	once	TRBJ2-1	TGTGCCAGCACGGCTAGCGGGGGGGCAAATGAGCAGTTCTTC	CASTASGGANEQFF
TRBV28	15	TRBD1	NA	TRBJ1-5	TGTGCCAGCAGTCCACAGGGGGTGGGCAATCAGCCCCAGCATTTT	CASSPQGVGNQPQHF
TRBV19	13	TRBD1	once	TRBJ1-5	TGTGCCAGTAGTTCGGGACAGGGCCAGCCCCAGCATTTT	CASSSGQGQPQHF
TRBV7-9	14	TRBD1	NA	TRBJ2-5	TGTGCCAGCAGCCCGACAGGGGGCTGGGAGACCCAGTACTTC	CASSPTGGWETQYF
TRBV11-2	14	TRBD2	NA	TRBJ2-5	TGTGCCAGCAGCTCCGTTGGGGGGGAAGAGACCCAGTACTTC	CASSSVGGEETQYF
TRBV7-8	17	TRBD1	NA	TRBJ1-2	TGTGCCAGCAGCCCACGAGACAGGGGAGTTATGGACTATGGCTACACCTTC	CASSPRDRGVMDYGYTF
TRBV28	15	TRBD1	NA	TRBJ1-5	TGTGCCAGCAGTTCCGGGACAGGGAATCGCCAGCCCCAGCATTTT	CASSSGTGNRQPQHF
TRBV10-3	12	TRBD1	NA	TRBJ1-2	TGTGCCAGCCGGGACAGGAACTATGGCTACACCTTC	CASRDRNYGYTF
TRBV7-9	14	TRBD1	NA	TRBJ1-6	TGTGCCAGCAGCTCCCGGGACAGGGGCTCACCCCTCCACTTT	CASSSRDRGSPLHF
TRBV6-5	13	TRBD1	NA	TRBJ1-1	TGTGCCAGCAGGGACAGGGTCGGCACTGAAGCTTTCTTT	CASRDRVGTEAFF
TRBV4-1	14	NA	NA	TRBJ1-1	TGCGCCAGCAGCCTTGGACAGACGAACACTGAAGCTTTCTTT	CASSLGQTNTEAFF
TRBV6-5	15	TRBD1	once	TRBJ2-7	TGTGCCAGCAGACCAACAGGGGGCCTAATGTACGAGCAGTACTTC	CASRPTGGLMYEQYF
TRBV19	15	TRBD2	NA	TRBJ2-1	TGTGCCAGTAGTATCGTTCTAGCGGGAGACAATGAGCAGTTCTTC	CASSIVLAGDNEQFF
TRBV2	12	NA	NA	TRBJ2-7	TGTGCCAGCAGTTGGGGCCCCTACGAGCAGTACTTC	CASSWGPYEQYF
TRBV14	16	NA	NA	TRBJ1-6	TGTGCCAGCAGCCCCGGACAGTCCCACTATAATTCACCCCTCCACTTT	CASSPGQSHYNSPLHF
TRBV4-3	13	NA	few	TRBJ1-6	TGCGCCAGCAGCCAAACCCGGGGGACGGAGATCCACTTT	CASSQTRGTEIHF
TRBV4-2	13	NA	few	TRBJ1-2	TGTGCCAGCAGCCAAGAGGACAGATGGGGCTACACCTTC	CASSQEDRWGYTF
TRBV28	13	NA	NA	TRBJ1-2	TGTGCCAGCAGAGCAAACGGGGGGTATGGCTACACCTTC	CASRANGGYGYTF
TRBV28	18	TRBD2	NA	TRBJ2-5	TGTGCCAGCAGTCTCGAGGCTAGCGGGGGGCAAATATTGTGGACCCAGTACTTC	CASSLEASGGQILWTQYF
TRBV28	17	TRBD1	NA	TRBJ1-1	TGTGCCAGCAGTTTAAGGGCCGAAGACAGGGGGTACACTGAAGCTTTCTTT	CASSLRAEDRGYTEAFF
TRBV7-9	17	TRBD1	NA	TRBJ1-1	TGTGCCAGCAGCCCCCGGACAGGAAAAGCCCCTAACACTGAAGCTTTCTTT	CASSPRTGKAPNTEAFF
TRBV27	12	TRBD1	NA	TRBJ1-2	TGTGCCAGCATGACAGGGGGCCAGGGCTACACCTTC	CASMTGGQGYTF